The 28 T cell receptor beta chains below come from one sample, sequenced in a study of beta chain features in type 1 diabetes. Expressed TCRB transcripts were sequenced after all isolated RNA was converted to cDNA. Using immunoSEQ multiplex PCR, the repertoire was profiled, and TCRdb retains in-frame clones only, with some absent. The data show approximately 170,000 clones, about 9.8% seen once. What was sequenced was central memory CD4+ T cells from blood. Receptor source: a woman aged 18-29 years in good health.

This clone was found a few times. The chain recombines TRBV9 with TRBJ2-5; D remains unclear. V was pared by 1 base and J by 5 bases, with 15 bases between. The CDR3 contains 15 residues. The germline V gene encodes CDR1 SGDLS and CDR2 YYNGEE. The CDR3 DNA sequence: TGTGCCAGCAGCGTACGCGATGGCCTCGGGGAGACCCAGTACTTC. This gives the protein CASSVRDGLGETQYF.

This sequence joins TRBV18 and TRBJ1-2; D might be TRBD1 (5 bases). The CDR3 length is 14 residues. V was pared by 2 bases and J by 7 bases, with 14 bases between. CDR1 is KGHSH, CDR2 LQKENI, per germline. The CDR3 sequence is CASSPAGLGGGYTF. As DNA, the CDR3 is TGTGCCAGCTCACCAGCAGGCCTCGGGGGTGGCTACACCTTC.

This clone was seen more than once but under ten times. This chain connects TRBV4-1 to TRBJ2-5; 11 positions match TRBD1. The CDR3 runs 19 residues. V lost 0 bases to trimming and J lost 4 bases; unmatched junction nucleotides: 13. Germline V lookup: CDR1 MGHRA, CDR2 YSYEKL. This chain's CDR3 is CASSQEAGTGGLGRETQYF. As DNA, the CDR3 is TGCGCCAGCAGCCAAGAGGCCGGGACAGGGGGTTTGGGTCGAGAGACCCAGTACTTC.

There are a few counts of this clone. The chain links TRBV7-2 to TRBJ1-4, with D unclear. The V end lost 8 bases, the J end lost 0 bases, and 7 bases lay between the germline ends. The CDR3 spans 13 residues. From germline, CDR1 is SGHTA and CDR2 FQGNSA. The chain's CDR3 is CASGRSTNEKLFF. DNA of the CDR3: TGTGCCAGCGGGAGATCAACTAATGAAAAACTGTTTTTT.

This clone was counted only a few times. The chain combines TRBV7-3 with TRBJ2-5; 13 nucleotides match TRBD2. This CDR3 contains 16 residues. Unmatched junction bases numbered 12, after V lost 8 bases and J lost 6 bases. CDR1 and CDR2 from the germline V gene are SGHTA and FQGTGA. Here the CDR3 reads CASGATGTSGTKTQYF. In DNA form, the CDR3 reads TGTGCCAGCGGGGCAACAGGGACTAGCGGGACCAAGACCCAGTACTTC.

The genes are TRBV11-3 and TRBJ2-3, with 12 bases lining up with TRBD2. The CDR3 has 16 residues. J was trimmed by 2 bases and V by 5 bases; bases with no gene match: 5. Germline lookup yields CDR1 SGHNT and CDR2 YENEEA. The CDR3 loop is CASSGTSGGFTDTQYF. The CDR3 DNA follows: TGTGCCAGCAGCGGAACTAGCGGGGGGTTCACAGATACGCAGTATTTT. Full variable domain (rest looked up from reference TRBV11-3 and TRBJ2-3): EAGVVQSPRYKIIEKKQPVAFWCNPISGHNTLYWYLQNLGQGPELLIRYENEEAVDDSQLPKDRFSAERLKGVDSTLKIQPAELGDSAVYLCASSGTSGGFTDTQYFGPGTRLTVL.

A few counts support this clone. V is TRBV5-4 and J is TRBJ2-7, with 12 nucleotides matching TRBD2. The CDR3 covers 13 residues. V was clipped by 3 bases and J by 7 bases; unmatched bases: 2. CDR1 is SGHNT, CDR2 YYREEE, per germline (reference sequence). The CDR3 sequence is CASSSGLAGEQYF. The CDR3 DNA sequence: TGTGCCAGCAGCTCCGGACTAGCGGGGGAGCAGTACTTC.

This clone was counted between two and nine times. The rearrangement links TRBV7-2 to TRBJ2-2; D perhaps matches TRBD2 (5 bases). The CDR3 runs 14 residues. The germline V gene has CDR1 SGHTA and CDR2 FQGNSA. Trimming took off 5 bases at V and 7 bases at J, with 14 bases between the two ends. The CDR3 spells CASSADPGDGELFF. In DNA, the CDR3 is TGTGCCAGCAGCGCAGATCCCGGGGACGGGGAGCTGTTTTTT.

This clone was seen a few times. The V and J genes are TRBV2 and TRBJ2-2, with D unresolved. The CDR3 contains 14 residues. Germline V CDR1 and CDR2: SNHLY, FYNNEI. V was shortened by 1 base and J by 1 base, with 4 bases between the two germline ends. The CDR3 here is CASSEDRNTGELFF. CDR3 in DNA: TGTGCCAGCAGTGAAGACAGGAACACCGGGGAGCTGTTTTTT.

The CDR3 is CASSIGTGGTETQYF. In DNA form, the CDR3 reads TGTGCCAGTAGTATCGGGACAGGGGGTACGGAGACCCAGTACTTC. The chain couples TRBV19 to TRBJ2-5; TRBD1 agrees at 11 bases. The CDR3 extends over 15 amino acids. In germline, CDR1 is LNHDA, CDR2 SQIVND (reference sequence). Trimming removed 3 bases from V and 5 bases from J; junction bases left unmatched: 5.

This clone came up a few times. The chain joins TRBV11-2 to TRBJ2-7, with D perhaps TRBD2 (5 bases). The CDR3 runs 14 residues. V was pared by 1 base and J by 9 bases, with 16 bases between. CDR1 SGHAT and CDR2 FQNNGV come from the germline V gene. CDR3 protein: CASSLAPEGEGQYF. For the CDR3, the DNA is TGTGCCAGCAGCTTAGCCCCTGAGGGAGAGGGGCAGTACTTC. Filled out from reference TRBV11-2 and TRBJ2-7, the complete variable domain reads EAGVAQSPRYKIIEKRQSVAFWCNPISGHATLYWYQQILGQGPKLLIQFQNNGVVDDSQLPKDRFSAERLKGVDSTLKIQPAKLEDSAVYLCASSLAPEGEGQYFGPGTRLTVT.

V and J are TRBV7-2 and TRBJ2-2; a weak D match, TRBD1 (5 bases). Germline V gene lookup returns CDR1 SGHTA and CDR2 FQGNSA. CDR3 length equals 11 residues. V was clipped by 6 bases and J by 15 bases, with 14 bases between them. CDR3 nucleotide sequence: TGTGCCAGCAGTCCACAGGACCGATTGTTTTTT. Amino acids: CASSPQDRLFF.

Written as DNA, the CDR3 is TGTGCCAGCAGCTTCCTGCGGGGCAACACCGGGGAGCTGTTTTTT. It encodes CASSFLRGNTGELFF. J is TRBJ2-2 and V is TRBV7-2; weak D call: TRBD2 (6 bases). This CDR3 is 15 amino acids long. V lost 3 bases and J 2 bases, leaving 10 bases between the germline ends. CDR1 is SGHTA and CDR2 is FQGNSA in the germline V gene. The full variable domain, its missing parts supplied by reference TRBV7-2 and TRBJ2-2, is GAGVSQSPSNKVTEKGKDVELRCDPISGHTALYWYRQSLGQGLEFLIYFQGNSAPDKSGLPSDRFSAERTGGSVSTLTIQRTQQEDSAVYLCASSFLRGNTGELFFGEGSRLTVL.

Only one count was recorded for this clone. J is TRBJ2-7 and V is TRBV5-4; tentatively, D is TRBD1 (6 bases). Germline V gives CDR1 SGHNT, CDR2 YYREEE (reference sequence). V shed 2 bases and J shed 6 bases, with 15 bases lying between them. The CDR3 has 14 residues. The CDR3 DNA reads TGTGCCAGCAGCTTCGAACAGGGTTATTCCGAGCAGTACTTC. This codes for CASSFEQGYSEQYF.

This clone was observed a handful of times. The chain couples TRBV11-3 to TRBJ2-1; 8 bases are shared with TRBD2. The V gene end was trimmed by 5 bases and the J gene end by 4 bases; junction bases not matched to a gene: 7. Germline values: CDR1 SGHNT, CDR2 YENEEA. The CDR3 loop spans 15 amino acids. The CDR3 sequence is CASSTREGPYNEQFF. The CDR3 DNA is TGTGCCAGCAGCACCCGGGAGGGGCCTTACAATGAGCAGTTCTTC.

There are a few counts of this clone. The chain joins TRBV18 to TRBJ2-7; D call uncertain. CDR1 and CDR2 (germline): KGHSH, LQKENI. V lost 3 bases to trimming and J lost 2 bases, with 14 bases between them. The CDR3 has 15 residues. The CDR3 region has the DNA TGTGCCAGCTCACCCTCCATGGGCAGAACCTACGAGCAGTACTTC. Amino acids: CASSPSMGRTYEQYF.

V gene TRBV7-2 combines with J gene TRBJ1-1; no definite D call. Germline V gene data show CDR1 as SGHTA and CDR2 as FQGNSA. V dropped 2 bases and J dropped 10 bases, with 17 bases sitting between them. CDR3 size: 14 residues. In DNA form, the CDR3 reads TGTGCCAGCAGCTTATCAGGCGGGGAGGCGGTAGCTTTCTTT. Translated, it gives CASSLSGGEAVAFF.

The CDR3 nucleotides read TGTGCCAGCAGCCGACTAGGTTCGTCCTACGAGCAGTACTTC. This translates into CASSRLGSSYEQYF. The chain recombines TRBV27 with TRBJ2-7; TRBD2 is a possible D gene (6 bases). Trimming removed 6 bases from V and 1 base from J, with 13 bases in between. CDR3 size: 14 residues. CDR1 and CDR2 from the germline V gene are MNHEY and SMNVEV (reference sequence).

The table lists this clone with a few counts. At one of its ends the junction is not consistent with the germline gene, which may arise from a read error. CDR3 protein: CASSTGTIQGMSHF. The CDR3 coding sequence is TGCGCCAGCAGCACGGGAACGATTCAGGGGATGTCCCACTTC. The genes are TRBV5-1 and TRBJ2-7; TRBD1 is a possible D gene (6 bases). Looked up from germline, CDR1 is SGHRS and CDR2 is YFSETQ. This CDR3 is 14 amino acids long.

V gene TRBV11-2 combines with J gene TRBJ2-3, with D possibly TRBD1 on 6 matching bases. The CDR3 extends over 14 amino acids. V lost 5 bases to trimming and J lost 2 bases, with 11 bases between them. Germline CDR1 SGHAT, CDR2 FQNNGV. CDR3 sequence: CASSPQGSTDTQYF. CDR3 coding DNA: TGTGCCAGCAGCCCACAGGGCTCCACAGATACGCAGTATTTT. Complete variable domain (other parts from reference TRBV11-2 and TRBJ2-3): EAGVAQSPRYKIIEKRQSVAFWCNPISGHATLYWYQQILGQGPKLLIQFQNNGVVDDSQLPKDRFSAERLKGVDSTLKIQPAKLEDSAVYLCASSPQGSTDTQYFGPGTRLTVL.

In this sample, this clone turned up a few times. The chain is built from TRBV5-4 and TRBJ2-5; the match to TRBD1 covers 9 bases. V lost 4 bases, J lost 4 bases, and 5 bases stayed unmatched. The germline V gene encodes CDR1 SGHNT and CDR2 YYREEE (reference sequence). The CDR3 loop spans 14 amino acids. DNA for the CDR3: TGTGCCAGCAGCGGAAACAGGGGGCTAGAGACCCAGTACTTC. Amino acids: CASSGNRGLETQYF.

The chain uses TRBV7-6 and TRBJ2-5, with 9 bases fitting TRBD2. This CDR3 region has 16 residues. The J segment lost 4 bases and the V segment lost 0 bases, leaving 6 bases of the junction unmatched. The germline V gene has CDR1 SGHVS and CDR2 FNYEAQ. This CDR3 is CASSLAAAGGLETQYF. In nucleotides, the CDR3 is TGTGCCAGCAGCTTAGCCGCGGCGGGGGGGCTAGAGACCCAGTACTTC.

CDR3 DNA sequence: TGTGCCGGCTCGACAGACTACTATGGCTACACCTTC. Residues: CAGSTDYYGYTF. This chain joins TRBV2 and TRBJ1-2; the D gene is possibly TRBD1 (5 bases). The CDR3 loop spans 12 amino acids. Germline loops: CDR1 SNHLY, CDR2 FYNNEI. V was shortened by 11 bases and J by 3 bases, with 13 bases between the two germline ends.

The J gene is TRBJ2-5, the V gene TRBV10-1; D not certain. Germline V gene lookup returns CDR1 WNHNN and CDR2 SYGVQD (reference sequence). Between the trimmed V and J ends, which lost 0 bases and 1 base, there was a span of 6 bases. CDR3 length equals 14 residues. CDR3 sequence (DNA): TGCGCCAGCAGTGAGTCGACTGGCCAAGAGACCCAGTACTTC. Protein product: CASSESTGQETQYF.

This clone was counted a few times. This chain joins TRBV2 and TRBJ2-3, with a possible D match to TRBD1 (5 bases). This CDR3 region has 15 residues. CDR1 is SNHLY, CDR2 FYNNEI, per germline. Trimming stripped 4 bases from V and 1 base from J, with 12 bases between. CDR3 nucleotide sequence: TGTGCCAGCAGTGTGGGGCCTCGTGGCACAGATACGCAGTATTTT. Its protein is CASSVGPRGTDTQYF.

This chain uses TRBV7-3 with TRBJ2-1, with TRBD1 matching 8 bases. Trimming took 3 bases from V and 2 from J; bases not matched to a gene: 3. Germline lookup yields CDR1 SGHTA and CDR2 FQGTGA. This CDR3 is built from 15 residues. This CDR3 reads CASSLDRVTYNEQFF. In DNA, the CDR3 is TGTGCCAGCAGCTTGGACAGGGTTACCTACAATGAGCAGTTCTTC.

This clone was detected many times. The chain couples TRBV30 to TRBJ2-1; no firm D call. The V end lost 0 bases, the J end lost 5 bases, and 8 bases lay between the germline ends. Looked up from germline, CDR1 is GTSNPN and CDR2 is SVGIG (reference sequence). The CDR3 contains 13 residues. The CDR3 is CAWSVNADNEQFF. The CDR3 DNA reads TGTGCCTGGAGTGTAAATGCAGACAATGAGCAGTTCTTC.

This clone was recorded a few times. Other DNA sequences in this sample translate to the same CDR3. This rearrangement joins TRBV15 to TRBJ1-4; 7 positions agree with TRBD1. Trimming at V came to 0 bases and at J to 7 bases, leaving 2 bases not matched to a gene. The CDR3 runs 14 residues. Germline-derived CDR1 and CDR2 are LNHNV and YYDKDF (reference sequence). The CDR3 sequence is CATSRDRGAEKLFF. CDR3 nucleotides: TGTGCCACCAGCAGAGACAGGGGGGCTGAAAAACTGTTTTTT.